This T cell receptor (beta chain) was retrieved from a study of blood T cells in healthy people across ages (dated by TCRdb to between 2015 and 2016). With regard to the full study: In model experiments, roughly one uniquely barcoded TCR beta cDNA molecule per two T cells was captured by template switching. To avoid experimental bias, donors of different ages were distributed randomly across sequencing lanes. Age-related changes in TCR beta repertoire diversity were measured in the study by deep sequencing normalized with unique cDNA molecular identifiers. For two donors (one aged 18 to 29 and one aged 80 or older), the study analyzed two additional independent replicas of 1 million unique cDNA reads from the same blood draw. The donors were split into four age groups: young (average around 17 years), middle-aged (roughly 39), aged (62) and long-lived (approximately 80). The investigation overall reported the following: Estimates of total diversity from one million sequenced T cells were regarded as lower bounds and underestimates. Compared with the aged group, more naive CD4+ T cells, fewer expanded clones and increased TCR diversity were shown by the long-lived group, suggesting age selection. Observed TCR beta diversity per million T cells fell roughly linearly with age, and a significant reduction was already apparent by age around 44. Because the CMV infection status of the donors was unknown, age-related changes in expanded clonotypes may potentially have been confounded. A strong correlation was found between observed TCR beta diversity and the percentage of naive T cells measured by flow cytometry. Because profiling used bulk unsorted PBMCs, naive and antigen-experienced compartments could not be compared conclusively.

The library was produced with 5' RACE. TCRdb names Illumina HiSeq 2500 as the instrument used. A second PCR of roughly 7 to 11 cycles was performed with a sample-barcoded 5' primer and a J-beta primer mix. Each TCR beta cDNA molecule received a unique molecular identifier from a template-switch 5' adaptor carrying 12 random nucleotides. At least 2.5 million CDR3-containing paired-end reads were obtained from each sample. The Mint cDNA synthesis kit, primed by a TRBC-specific oligonucleotide, was used to synthesize first-strand cDNA from all RNA. After uracil-DNA glycosylase treatment, a first 18-cycle PCR used universal primers M1SS and BC2_uni_R on all cDNA. The original pipeline was this. For normalization, 1 million high-quality reads were randomly selected from each sample, with every read carrying a distinct molecular identifier. Reads with shared molecular identifiers were discarded instead of being binned into consensus sequences. MiTCR, set to a Q25 quality threshold and the strictest error-elimination algorithm, was used for CDR3 identification, clonotype clustering and error correction. A nonparametric unseen species model using Euler transformation provided a lower-bound estimate of total TCR beta diversity. The public reads were quality trimmed at Q25 with fastp and then assembled into clones with MiXCR by TCRdb, keeping productive beta chains. CDR3 protein sequences are deduplicated, and each keeps its most common genes and DNA. The V and J calls shown here were made by TCRdb, not taken from the authors' results. The sample records about a million distinct CDR3 sequences, more than 30% of which are singletons. Around 13% of the sample goes to the ten largest clones.

At least ten counts were recorded for this clonotype. What this receptor recognizes is not known. There are no base qualities to consult, and no much larger clone falls within one base. Systemically healthy Caucasian individuals from Russia, 35 to 40 in total and aged about 6 to 100 years, were included as donors. Around 10 milliliters of peripheral blood were collected from each donor into EDTA-treated Vacutainer tubes. Ficoll-Paque density-gradient centrifugation was used to isolate PBMCs, with at least 6 million per sample. Total RNA was extracted from PBMCs with Trizol reagent, with at least 5 micrograms obtained per sample. For every donor, flow cytometry on a PBMC aliquot measured the percentage of naive CD45RAhigh/CD27high T cells. Material: blood. This TCR was recovered from a man between 18 and 35 years old in good health.

CDR3 reads: CSVAGTQQETQYF. The DNA sequence is TGCAGCGTTGCCGGGACACAGCAAGAGACCCAGTACTTC. The chain was built from TRBV29-1 and TRBJ2-5, and TRBD1 may be the D gene, going by 6 matching bases. The CDR3 covers 13 residues, taking in both the cysteine and the phenylalanine. This entry keeps only the CDR3 DNA: 39 bases, framed from base 1. CDR1 and CDR2 (SQVTM, ANQGSEA) derive from the germline V gene. V loses 4 bases of germline sequence and J loses 2 bases, and the interval between the two ends is 11 bases.